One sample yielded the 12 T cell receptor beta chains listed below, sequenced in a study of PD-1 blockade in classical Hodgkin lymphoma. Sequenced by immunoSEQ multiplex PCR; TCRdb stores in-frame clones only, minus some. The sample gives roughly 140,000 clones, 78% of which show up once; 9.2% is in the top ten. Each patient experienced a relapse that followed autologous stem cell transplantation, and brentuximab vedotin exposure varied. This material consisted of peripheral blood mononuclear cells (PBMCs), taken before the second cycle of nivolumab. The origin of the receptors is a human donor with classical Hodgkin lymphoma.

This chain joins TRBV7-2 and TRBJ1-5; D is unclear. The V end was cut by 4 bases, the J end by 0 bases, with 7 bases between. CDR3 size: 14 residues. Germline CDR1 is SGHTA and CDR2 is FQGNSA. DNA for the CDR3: TGTGCCAGCAGCTCCGGGTATAGCAATCAGCCCCAGCATTTT. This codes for CASSSGYSNQPQHF.

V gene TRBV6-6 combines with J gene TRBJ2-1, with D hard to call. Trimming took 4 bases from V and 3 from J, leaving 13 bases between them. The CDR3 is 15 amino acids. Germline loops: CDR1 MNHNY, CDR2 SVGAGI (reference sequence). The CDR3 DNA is TGTGCCAGCAGTTCAGTAGAGGCAGACTACAATGAGCAGTTCTTC. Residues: CASSSVEADYNEQFF.

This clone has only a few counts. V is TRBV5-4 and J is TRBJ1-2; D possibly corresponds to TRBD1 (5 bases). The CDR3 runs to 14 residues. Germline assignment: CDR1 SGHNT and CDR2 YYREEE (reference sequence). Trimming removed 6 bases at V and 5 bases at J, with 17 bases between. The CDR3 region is CASTLVDSRYGYTF. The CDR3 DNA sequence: TGTGCCAGCACCCTCGTAGACAGTCGGTATGGCTACACCTTC. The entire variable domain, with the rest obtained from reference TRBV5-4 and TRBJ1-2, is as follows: ETGVTQSPTHLIKTRGQQVTLRCSSQSGHNTVSWYQQALGQGPQFIFQYYREEENGRGNFPPRFSGLQFPNYSSELNVNALELDDSALYLCASTLVDSRYGYTFGSGTRLTVV.

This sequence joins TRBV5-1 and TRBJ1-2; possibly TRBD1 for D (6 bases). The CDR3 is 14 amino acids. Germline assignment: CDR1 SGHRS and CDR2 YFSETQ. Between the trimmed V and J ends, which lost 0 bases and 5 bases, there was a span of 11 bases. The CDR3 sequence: CASSLGAGTYGYTF. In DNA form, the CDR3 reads TGCGCCAGCAGCTTGGGGGCCGGGACATATGGCTACACCTTC. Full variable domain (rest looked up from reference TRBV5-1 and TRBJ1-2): KAGVTQTPRYLIKTRGQQVTLSCSPISGHRSVSWYQQTPGQGLQFLFEYFSETQRNKGNFPGRFSGRQFSNSRSEMNVSTLELGDSALYLCASSLGAGTYGYTFGSGTRLTVV.

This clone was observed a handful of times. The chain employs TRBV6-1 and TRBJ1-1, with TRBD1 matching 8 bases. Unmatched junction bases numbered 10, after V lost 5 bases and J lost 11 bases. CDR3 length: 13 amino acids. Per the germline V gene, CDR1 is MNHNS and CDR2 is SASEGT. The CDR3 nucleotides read TGTGCCAGCAGTCCCCCGGGACAGGCAAAGGCTTTCTTT. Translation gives CASSPPGQAKAFF.

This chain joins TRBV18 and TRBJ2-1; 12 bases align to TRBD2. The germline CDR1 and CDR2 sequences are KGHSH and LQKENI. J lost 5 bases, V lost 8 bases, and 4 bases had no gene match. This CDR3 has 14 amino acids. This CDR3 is CASGLAGSHNEQFF. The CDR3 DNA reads TGTGCCAGCGGACTAGCGGGATCCCACAATGAGCAGTTCTTC.

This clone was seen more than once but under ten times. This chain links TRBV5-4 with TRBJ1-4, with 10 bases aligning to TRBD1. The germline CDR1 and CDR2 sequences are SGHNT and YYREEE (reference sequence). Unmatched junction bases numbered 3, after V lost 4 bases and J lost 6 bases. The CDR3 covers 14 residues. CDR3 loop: CASSQGTGDEKLFF. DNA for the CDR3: TGTGCCAGCAGCCAAGGGACAGGGGATGAAAAACTGTTTTTT.

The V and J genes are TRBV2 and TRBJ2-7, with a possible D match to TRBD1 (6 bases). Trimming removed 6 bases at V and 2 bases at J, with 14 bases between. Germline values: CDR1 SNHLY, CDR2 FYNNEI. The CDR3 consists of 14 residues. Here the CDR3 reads CASSRTVTAYEQYF. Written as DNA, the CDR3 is TGTGCCAGCAGCCGGACAGTTACCGCCTACGAGCAGTACTTC.

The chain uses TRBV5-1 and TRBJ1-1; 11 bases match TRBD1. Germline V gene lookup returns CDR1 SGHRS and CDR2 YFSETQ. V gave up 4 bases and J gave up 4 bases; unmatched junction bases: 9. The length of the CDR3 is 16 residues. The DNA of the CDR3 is TGCGCCAGCAGCACGGACAGGGGGCGGCTAGCCACTGAAGCTTTCTTT. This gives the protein CASSTDRGRLATEAFF.

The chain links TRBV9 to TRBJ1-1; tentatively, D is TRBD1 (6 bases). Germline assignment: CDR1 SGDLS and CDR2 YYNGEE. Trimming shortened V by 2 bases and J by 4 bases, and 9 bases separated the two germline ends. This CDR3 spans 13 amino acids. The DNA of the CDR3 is TGTGCCAGCAGCGTTGGGGGCTTCACTGAAGCTTTCTTT. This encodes CASSVGGFTEAFF.

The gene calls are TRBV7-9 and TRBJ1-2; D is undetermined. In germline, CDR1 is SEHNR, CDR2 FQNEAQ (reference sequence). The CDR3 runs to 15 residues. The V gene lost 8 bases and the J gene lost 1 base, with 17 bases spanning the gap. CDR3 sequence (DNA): TGTGCCAGCCCCCCTACAAACGGCGTTAACTATGGCTACACCTTC. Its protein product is CASPPTNGVNYGYTF.

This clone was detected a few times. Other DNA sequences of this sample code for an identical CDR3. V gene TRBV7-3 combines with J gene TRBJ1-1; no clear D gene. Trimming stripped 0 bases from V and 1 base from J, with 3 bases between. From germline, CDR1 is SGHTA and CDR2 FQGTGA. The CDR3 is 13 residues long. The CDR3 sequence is CASSLTRNTEAFF. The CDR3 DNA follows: TGTGCCAGCAGCTTAACGAGGAACACTGAAGCTTTCTTT.